This is a list of T cell receptor beta chains from one sample in a study of Ad26.COV2.S vaccination and SARS-CoV-2 variants. Using immunoSEQ multiplex PCR, the repertoire was profiled, and TCRdb retains in-frame clones only, with some absent. The sample carries more than 300,000 clones, around nine tenths recorded once. The starting material was peripheral blood, obtained in a trial of Ad26.COV2.S vaccine versus placebo. The receptors were sampled from a person aged 18-65 years who received the Ad26.COV2.S COVID-19 vaccine or a placebo. Both conserved end residues are part of each CDR3. The order of the fields is clone size, J gene, V gene, D gene, CDR3 length, CDR3 DNA, CDR3 protein. D genes are given only for firm matches. Size values are once, few and many counts, or a class for expanded clones, and some rows have none.

abundance: NA; j_gene: TRBJ1-5; v_gene: TRBV30; d_gene: TRBD1; len: 17; CDR3nt: TGTGCCTGGAGTACCGGGACAGGGGGCAGCGGCAATCAGCCCCAGCATTTT; CDR3aa: CAWSTGTGGSGNQPQHF
abundance: once; j_gene: TRBJ2-7; v_gene: TRBV7-9; d_gene: TRBD2; len: 16; CDR3nt: TGTGCCAGCAGCTCTGACCTCGGGGAGGGCACCTACGAGCAGTACTTC; CDR3aa: CASSSDLGEGTYEQYF
abundance: NA; j_gene: TRBJ2-7; v_gene: TRBV7-9; d_gene: NA; len: 12; CDR3nt: TGTGCCAGCAGCTTTAGTACAGGGAGGCAGTACTTC; CDR3aa: CASSFSTGRQYF
abundance: NA; j_gene: TRBJ2-5; v_gene: TRBV6-5; d_gene: NA; len: 13; CDR3nt: TGTGCCAGCAGCGTGGACTTGATAGAGACCCAGTACTTC; CDR3aa: CASSVDLIETQYF
abundance: NA; j_gene: TRBJ2-2; v_gene: TRBV4-1; d_gene: NA; len: 16; CDR3nt: TGCGCCAGCAGCCCGACGACCCGACAGAACACCGGGGAGCTGTTTTTT; CDR3aa: CASSPTTRQNTGELFF
abundance: NA; j_gene: TRBJ1-4; v_gene: TRBV24-1; d_gene: NA; len: 18; CDR3nt: TGTGCCACCAGTGATTTTACGGACAGTAAGTCAACTAATGAAAAACTGTTTTTT; CDR3aa: CATSDFTDSKSTNEKLFF
abundance: few; j_gene: TRBJ1-1; v_gene: TRBV11-2; d_gene: NA; len: 15; CDR3nt: TGTGCCAGCAGCCCGAACCGGGACTGGTACACTGAAGCTTTCTTT; CDR3aa: CASSPNRDWYTEAFF
abundance: NA; j_gene: TRBJ2-7; v_gene: TRBV5-4; d_gene: NA; len: 14; CDR3nt: TGTGCCAGCAGCGGGTTCCCTGGGCGAAGCGAGCAGTACTTC; CDR3aa: CASSGFPGRSEQYF
abundance: NA; j_gene: TRBJ2-5; v_gene: TRBV3-1/TRBV3-2; d_gene: NA; len: 17; CDR3nt: TGTGCCAGCAGTAGACCGGGACTGGGAGGGGGCCAAGAGACCCAGTACTTC; CDR3aa: CASSRPGLGGGQETQYF
abundance: few; j_gene: TRBJ1-6; v_gene: TRBV5-4; d_gene: NA; len: 14; CDR3nt: TGTGCCAGCAGCTCTCCTCCGTTGGATTCACCCCTCCACTTT; CDR3aa: CASSSPPLDSPLHF
abundance: NA; j_gene: TRBJ1-6; v_gene: TRBV4-2; d_gene: NA; len: 16; CDR3nt: TGTGCCAGCAGCCAAGTTGGGGGGGCCGAGGGTTCACCCCTCCACTTT; CDR3aa: CASSQVGGAEGSPLHF
abundance: once; j_gene: TRBJ2-6; v_gene: TRBV28; d_gene: NA; len: 16; CDR3nt: TGTGCCAGCAGTGTCAGGGGGGGGCGTGGGGCCAACGTCCTGACTTTC; CDR3aa: CASSVRGGRGANVLTF
abundance: NA; j_gene: TRBJ2-3; v_gene: TRBV3-1/TRBV3-2; d_gene: TRBD2; len: 18; CDR3nt: TGTGCCAGCAGCCAAGGACCTTATAGCGGGAGGGCGGTAGATACGCAGTATTTT; CDR3aa: CASSQGPYSGRAVDTQYF
abundance: once; j_gene: TRBJ1-1; v_gene: TRBV4-1; d_gene: NA; len: 15; CDR3nt: TGCGCCAGCAGCCTAGACAGTTTCTCGAACACTGAAGCTTTCTTT; CDR3aa: CASSLDSFSNTEAFF
abundance: NA; j_gene: TRBJ2-7; v_gene: TRBV9; d_gene: NA; len: 13; CDR3nt: TGTGCCAGCAGCGTAGGCGGGGCGGGGGAGCAGTACTTC; CDR3aa: CASSVGGAGEQYF
abundance: NA; j_gene: TRBJ1-6; v_gene: TRBV28; d_gene: NA; len: 15; CDR3nt: TGTGCCAGCAGTCTTCCGAGGGCTGATAGTTCACCCCTCCACTTT; CDR3aa: CASSLPRADSSPLHF
abundance: NA; j_gene: TRBJ1-5; v_gene: TRBV6-5; d_gene: NA; len: 15; CDR3nt: TGTGCCAGCAGGGATGGGGTTTATAGCAATCAGCCCCAGCATTTT; CDR3aa: CASRDGVYSNQPQHF
abundance: NA; j_gene: TRBJ1-2; v_gene: TRBV2; d_gene: TRBD1; len: 14; CDR3nt: TGTGCCAGCAGAGCCACAGGGGTCGGCTATGGCTACACCTTC; CDR3aa: CASRATGVGYGYTF
abundance: once; j_gene: TRBJ1-4; v_gene: TRBV28; d_gene: NA; len: 13; CDR3nt: TGTGCCAGCAGTGGCGCGATGGGTGAAAAACTGTTTTTT; CDR3aa: CASSGAMGEKLFF
abundance: once; j_gene: TRBJ1-1; v_gene: TRBV4-2; d_gene: TRBD1; len: 20; CDR3nt: TGTGCCAGCAGCCAAGATCCCGCCATGACAGGGCAATTCTTGAACACTGAAGCTTTCTTT; CDR3aa: CASSQDPAMTGQFLNTEAFF
abundance: NA; j_gene: TRBJ2-3; v_gene: TRBV11-2; d_gene: NA; len: 13; CDR3nt: TGTGCCAGCAGCCCAGGAGGGACAGATACGCAGTATTTT; CDR3aa: CASSPGGTDTQYF
abundance: NA; j_gene: TRBJ2-5; v_gene: TRBV5-4; d_gene: NA; len: 15; CDR3nt: TGTGCCAGCAGCCCGTCCGGGACGCGTCAAGAGACCCAGTACTTC; CDR3aa: CASSPSGTRQETQYF
abundance: NA; j_gene: TRBJ1-1; v_gene: TRBV18; d_gene: NA; len: 14; CDR3nt: TGTGCCAGCTCACGCCTCGACATGAACACTGAAGCTTTCTTT; CDR3aa: CASSRLDMNTEAFF
abundance: NA; j_gene: TRBJ2-7; v_gene: TRBV7-9; d_gene: TRBD1; len: 16; CDR3nt: TGTGCCAGCAGCTACACAGGGGGCATATCTACCTACGAGCAGTACTTC; CDR3aa: CASSYTGGISTYEQYF
abundance: NA; j_gene: TRBJ1-1; v_gene: TRBV18; d_gene: TRBD1; len: 14; CDR3nt: TGTGCCAGCTCACCAGACAGGGATAACACTGAAGCTTTCTTT; CDR3aa: CASSPDRDNTEAFF
abundance: NA; j_gene: TRBJ1-1; v_gene: TRBV19; d_gene: NA; len: 14; CDR3nt: TGTGCCAGTAGTATGTTTGCGCGGAACACTGAAGCTTTCTTT; CDR3aa: CASSMFARNTEAFF
abundance: NA; j_gene: TRBJ2-7; v_gene: TRBV28; d_gene: TRBD1; len: 15; CDR3nt: TGTGCCAGCAGTCTCTGGGACAGGGGGACCTACGAGCAGTACTTC; CDR3aa: CASSLWDRGTYEQYF
abundance: NA; j_gene: TRBJ2-5; v_gene: TRBV11-2; d_gene: NA; len: 14; CDR3nt: TGTGCCAGCAGCCCCTTCCGCGACCAAGAGACCCAGTACTTC; CDR3aa: CASSPFRDQETQYF